These T cell receptor beta chains were read from a single sample in a study of blood T cell repertoires in COVID-19. The table came from immunoSEQ multiplex PCR; TCRdb's copy has only in-frame clones and leaves some out. The repertoire holds 80,000 to 100,000 clones, around 85% seen once, with 4% to 5.5% in the top ten. Sequencing input: peripheral blood. These receptors were taken from a man aged 55 to 69 with acute or convalescent COVID-19. CDR3s include the opening cysteine and the closing phenylalanine or tryptophan. A D gene is named only where the DNA matches it firmly. Rows may omit the clone size; those that give it use once, few, many or a size class.

D gene: .
clone size: .
J gene: TRBJ1-1
V gene: TRBV18
CDR3 DNA: TGTGCCAGCTCACCAATGAGGGATACTGAAGCTTTCTTT
CDR3 protein: CASSPMRDTEAFF

D gene: .
clone size: .
J gene: TRBJ2-1
V gene: TRBV28
CDR3 DNA: TGTGCCAGCAGTTTATCGGGGTACAATGAGCAGTTCTTC
CDR3 protein: CASSLSGYNEQFF

D gene: .
clone size: .
J gene: TRBJ1-2
V gene: TRBV15
CDR3 DNA: TGTGCCACCAGCAGAGACCGAAATCCAGGGGCCGTCGGGGGCTACACCTTC
CDR3 protein: CATSRDRNPGAVGGYTF

D gene: TRBD2
clone size: .
J gene: TRBJ2-1
V gene: TRBV2
CDR3 DNA: TGTGCCAGCACGCTAGCGGGAGGAATAAGTGGGGCCACTGAGCAGTTCTTC
CDR3 protein: CASTLAGGISGATEQFF

D gene: .
clone size: .
J gene: TRBJ2-1
V gene: TRBV3-1/TRBV3-2
CDR3 DNA: TGTGCCAGCAGCCAACGGGCCCAGGGGAGCAATGAGCAGTTCTTC
CDR3 protein: CASSQRAQGSNEQFF

D gene: .
clone size: .
J gene: TRBJ2-7
V gene: TRBV28
CDR3 DNA: TGTGCCAGCAGTCCGGGGGACAGATCCTACGAGCAGTACTTC
CDR3 protein: CASSPGDRSYEQYF

D gene: .
clone size: .
J gene: TRBJ2-7
V gene: TRBV6-2/TRBV6-3
CDR3 DNA: TGTGCCAGCAGTAACCTCTTCAACAGCCTCAGCTCCTACGAGCAGTACTTC
CDR3 protein: CASSNLFNSLSSYEQYF

D gene: .
clone size: .
J gene: TRBJ2-3
V gene: TRBV6-5
CDR3 DNA: TGTGCCAGCAGTTACTCGAAGGGGGATACAGATACGCAGTATTTT
CDR3 protein: CASSYSKGDTDTQYF

D gene: TRBD2
clone size: .
J gene: TRBJ2-5
V gene: TRBV10-3
CDR3 DNA: TGTGCCCCCGGTGGGGGGCGGAACACTAGCGGGAGGTCACCAGAGACCCAGTACTTC
CDR3 protein: CAPGGGRNTSGRSPETQYF

D gene: TRBD2
clone size: .
J gene: TRBJ2-1
V gene: TRBV28
CDR3 DNA: TGTGCCAGCAGTTTAGGGGGGGAGGGACCAAATGAGCAGTTCTTC
CDR3 protein: CASSLGGEGPNEQFF

D gene: .
clone size: .
J gene: TRBJ2-1
V gene: TRBV6-5
CDR3 DNA: TGTGCCAGCGGTACAGCCCCTGAGCAGTTCTTC
CDR3 protein: CASGTAPEQFF

D gene: .
clone size: .
J gene: TRBJ2-4
V gene: TRBV18
CDR3 DNA: TGTGCCAGCTCACCTGTGGGGGCTGATCTAGCCAAAAACATTCAGTACTTC
CDR3 protein: CASSPVGADLAKNIQYF

D gene: .
clone size: .
J gene: TRBJ1-1
V gene: TRBV20-1
CDR3 DNA: TGCAGTGCTAGTTCCGCGGACAGACTGAACACTGAAGCTTTCTTT
CDR3 protein: CSASSADRLNTEAFF

D gene: TRBD2
clone size: .
J gene: TRBJ2-3
V gene: TRBV6-4
CDR3 DNA: TGTGCCAGCAGCCGGACTAGCGGGAGACCCGATACGCAGTATTTT
CDR3 protein: CASSRTSGRPDTQYF

D gene: TRBD1
clone size: few
J gene: TRBJ1-2
V gene: TRBV7-9
CDR3 DNA: TGTGCCAGCAGCAGAGGACAGGACCTCGGTGGCTACACCTTC
CDR3 protein: CASSRGQDLGGYTF

D gene: .
clone size: .
J gene: TRBJ2-3
V gene: TRBV27
CDR3 DNA: TGTGCCAGCAGTCCGCATCTGGGCGGGTCCACAGATACGCAGTATTTT
CDR3 protein: CASSPHLGGSTDTQYF

D gene: TRBD1
clone size: .
J gene: TRBJ2-5
V gene: TRBV4-1
CDR3 DNA: TGCGCCAGCAGCCAGCTGACAGGGGGCGAAGAGACCCAGTACTTC
CDR3 protein: CASSQLTGGEETQYF

D gene: TRBD1
clone size: .
J gene: TRBJ1-6
V gene: TRBV5-1
CDR3 DNA: TGCGCCAGCAGCATGAGCCAGACAGGGATAGATTCACCCCTCCACTTT
CDR3 protein: CASSMSQTGIDSPLHF

D gene: TRBD2
clone size: few
J gene: TRBJ2-7
V gene: TRBV10-3
CDR3 DNA: TGTGCCATCAGGGGCGGGGGTTGGCACGAGCAGTACTTC
CDR3 protein: CAIRGGGWHEQYF

D gene: TRBD2
clone size: .
J gene: TRBJ2-1
V gene: TRBV5-1
CDR3 DNA: TGCGCCAGCAGCTTGGGGACTAGCGGTTACAATGAGCAGTTCTTC
CDR3 protein: CASSLGTSGYNEQFF

D gene: .
clone size: .
J gene: TRBJ2-5
V gene: TRBV20-1
CDR3 DNA: TGCAGTGCTGAGAAAGAGACCCAGTACTTC
CDR3 protein: CSAEKETQYF

D gene: TRBD2
clone size: .
J gene: TRBJ2-7
V gene: TRBV27
CDR3 DNA: TGTGCCAGCAGCCTAACTAGCGGGAATACCTACGAGCAGTACTTC
CDR3 protein: CASSLTSGNTYEQYF

D gene: .
clone size: .
J gene: TRBJ2-1
V gene: TRBV29-1
CDR3 DNA: TGCAGCGTCCTCCCGGGACAAGGGTGGAATGAGCAGTTCTTC
CDR3 protein: CSVLPGQGWNEQFF

D gene: TRBD2
clone size: .
J gene: TRBJ2-5
V gene: TRBV15
CDR3 DNA: TGTGCCACCAGCAGAGATTTGGGGGGGGAGACCCAGTACTTC
CDR3 protein: CATSRDLGGETQYF

D gene: .
clone size: .
J gene: TRBJ2-1
V gene: TRBV15
CDR3 DNA: TGTGCCACCAGCCTAGGGGTTATCTCCTACAATGAGCAGTTCTTC
CDR3 protein: CATSLGVISYNEQFF

D gene: .
clone size: few
J gene: TRBJ1-5
V gene: TRBV5-5
CDR3 DNA: TGTGCCAGCAGCTTGACAGGTTCTAATCAGCCCCAGCATTTT
CDR3 protein: CASSLTGSNQPQHF

D gene: .
clone size: .
J gene: TRBJ1-2
V gene: TRBV6-5
CDR3 DNA: TGTGCCAGCGTCCTTGACAGCTATGGCTACACCTTC
CDR3 protein: CASVLDSYGYTF

D gene: TRBD2
clone size: .
J gene: TRBJ2-1
V gene: TRBV11-3
CDR3 DNA: TGTGCCAGCAGCTCGGGACTAGCGGGATCACCTGAGCAGTTCTTC
CDR3 protein: CASSSGLAGSPEQFF

D gene: .
clone size: .
J gene: TRBJ2-3
V gene: TRBV5-4
CDR3 DNA: TGTGCCAGCAGCCCGCGACTGTCTAGCACAGATACGCAGTATTTT
CDR3 protein: CASSPRLSSTDTQYF

D gene: TRBD2
clone size: .
J gene: TRBJ2-5
V gene: TRBV10-3
CDR3 DNA: TGTGCCATCAGTGCATCTAGCGGGGGGCAACATGAGACCCAGTACTTC
CDR3 protein: CAISASSGGQHETQYF

D gene: TRBD2
clone size: once
J gene: TRBJ2-1
V gene: TRBV3-1/TRBV3-2
CDR3 DNA: TGTGCCAGCAGCTCCGGGACTAGCGGGATCAATGAGCAGTTCTTC
CDR3 protein: CASSSGTSGINEQFF

D gene: .
clone size: .
J gene: TRBJ1-6
V gene: TRBV7-2
CDR3 DNA: TGTGCCAGCAGCTTACGTACCCTTCAGGGGTCTAGGAATAATTCACCCCTCCACTTT
CDR3 protein: CASSLRTLQGSRNNSPLHF

D gene: TRBD1
clone size: once
J gene: TRBJ1-2
V gene: TRBV29-1
CDR3 DNA: TGCAGCGTAGATACAGGGGGCATCGGTGGCTACACCTTC
CDR3 protein: CSVDTGGIGGYTF

D gene: TRBD1
clone size: .
J gene: TRBJ2-7
V gene: TRBV5-1
CDR3 DNA: TGCGCCAGCAGTTTAACCGGGACAGGATTATACGAGCAGTACTTC
CDR3 protein: CASSLTGTGLYEQYF

D gene: TRBD2
clone size: .
J gene: TRBJ2-2
V gene: TRBV24-1
CDR3 DNA: TGTGCCACCAGTGATCCACTAGCGGGATACACCGGGGAGCTGTTTTTT
CDR3 protein: CATSDPLAGYTGELFF

D gene: .
clone size: .
J gene: TRBJ2-2
V gene: TRBV9
CDR3 DNA: TGTGCCAGCAGCGTAGGGAATAACGAGCGGGCCGGGGAGCTGTTTTTT
CDR3 protein: CASSVGNNERAGELFF

D gene: .
clone size: .
J gene: TRBJ2-3
V gene: TRBV5-5
CDR3 DNA: TGTGCCAGCAGCTTGGGTGGACAGCCATGGGATACGCAGTATTTT
CDR3 protein: CASSLGGQPWDTQYF

D gene: TRBD1
clone size: once
J gene: TRBJ2-5
V gene: TRBV6-2/TRBV6-3
CDR3 DNA: TGTGCCAGCAGCTCCCGGGACAGGCCGAAAGAGACCCAGTACTTC
CDR3 protein: CASSSRDRPKETQYF

D gene: TRBD1
clone size: .
J gene: TRBJ1-2
V gene: TRBV7-2
CDR3 DNA: TGTGCCAGCAGCCCGGACAGGGGAGGGAGCTACACCTTC
CDR3 protein: CASSPDRGGSYTF

D gene: TRBD1
clone size: .
J gene: TRBJ1-2
V gene: TRBV27
CDR3 DNA: TGTGCCAGCAGTTATCGGGACAGGGGAGGGAATGGCTACACCTTC
CDR3 protein: CASSYRDRGGNGYTF

D gene: TRBD2
clone size: .
J gene: TRBJ2-1
V gene: TRBV7-8
CDR3 DNA: TGTGCCAGCAGCTTAGTCGGCGGGAGCTACAATGAGCAGTTCTTC
CDR3 protein: CASSLVGGSYNEQFF

D gene: .
clone size: .
J gene: TRBJ1-2
V gene: TRBV5-4
CDR3 DNA: TGTGCCAGCAGCCCGGCCGGCTCGAGGGGCTACACCTTC
CDR3 protein: CASSPAGSRGYTF

D gene: .
clone size: .
J gene: TRBJ2-4
V gene: TRBV29-1
CDR3 DNA: TGCAGCGTTCGGACAGATCTAGCCAAAAACATTCAGTACTTC
CDR3 protein: CSVRTDLAKNIQYF

D gene: TRBD1
clone size: .
J gene: TRBJ2-7
V gene: TRBV18
CDR3 DNA: TGTGCCAGCTCACCACCGACAGGGGGGCTCTACGAGCAGTACTTC
CDR3 protein: CASSPPTGGLYEQYF

D gene: .
clone size: .
J gene: TRBJ2-1
V gene: TRBV19
CDR3 DNA: TGTGCCAGTAGTCATCGGACCGGAGGCCGTTACAATGAGCAGTTCTTC
CDR3 protein: CASSHRTGGRYNEQFF

D gene: TRBD1
clone size: few
J gene: TRBJ1-5
V gene: TRBV18
CDR3 DNA: TGTGCCAGCTCACCAGGACAGGGAGATCAGCCCCAGCATTTT
CDR3 protein: CASSPGQGDQPQHF

D gene: .
clone size: .
J gene: TRBJ2-5
V gene: TRBV9
CDR3 DNA: TGTGCCAGCAGCATCGGACAGAGGGAGACCCAGTACTTC
CDR3 protein: CASSIGQRETQYF

D gene: .
clone size: .
J gene: TRBJ2-3
V gene: TRBV6-2/TRBV6-3
CDR3 DNA: TGTGCCAGCAGTTGGTCGACTACGACTGGTTCTACCTATCACACAGATACGCAGTATTTT
CDR3 protein: CASSWSTTTGSTYHTDTQYF

D gene: TRBD1
clone size: .
J gene: TRBJ2-7
V gene: TRBV6-5
CDR3 DNA: TGTGCCAGCAGTTATCGGACAGGGGAGGCCTACGAGCAGTACTTC
CDR3 protein: CASSYRTGEAYEQYF

D gene: .
clone size: many
J gene: TRBJ1-5
V gene: TRBV2
CDR3 DNA: TGTGCCAGCAGCCCCGAGGACAATCAGCCCCAGCATTTT
CDR3 protein: CASSPEDNQPQHF